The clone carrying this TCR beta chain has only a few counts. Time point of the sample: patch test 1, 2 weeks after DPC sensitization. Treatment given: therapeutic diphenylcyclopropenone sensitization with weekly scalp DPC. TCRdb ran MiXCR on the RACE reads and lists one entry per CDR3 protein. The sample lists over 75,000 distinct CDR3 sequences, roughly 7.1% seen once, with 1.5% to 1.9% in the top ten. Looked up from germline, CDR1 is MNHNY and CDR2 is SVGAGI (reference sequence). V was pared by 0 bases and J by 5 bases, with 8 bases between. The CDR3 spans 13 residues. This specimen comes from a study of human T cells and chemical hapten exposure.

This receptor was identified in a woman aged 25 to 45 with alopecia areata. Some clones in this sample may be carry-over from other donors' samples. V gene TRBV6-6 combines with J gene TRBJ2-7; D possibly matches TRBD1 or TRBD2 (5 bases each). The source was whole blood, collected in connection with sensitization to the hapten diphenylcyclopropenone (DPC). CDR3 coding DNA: TGTGCCAGCAGTTACTCAGGGGACCACGAGCAGTACTTC. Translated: CASSYSGDHEQYF.